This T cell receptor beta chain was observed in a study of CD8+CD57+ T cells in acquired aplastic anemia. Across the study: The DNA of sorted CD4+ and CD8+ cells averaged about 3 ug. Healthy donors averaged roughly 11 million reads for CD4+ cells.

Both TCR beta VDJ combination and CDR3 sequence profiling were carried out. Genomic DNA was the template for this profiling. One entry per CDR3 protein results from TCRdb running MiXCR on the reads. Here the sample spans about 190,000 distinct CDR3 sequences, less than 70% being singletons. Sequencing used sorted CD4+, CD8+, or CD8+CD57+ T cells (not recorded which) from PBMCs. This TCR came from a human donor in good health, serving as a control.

CDR3 bases: TGTGCCATCGGACAGGGAAACACCATATATTTT. It is translated as CAIGQGNTIYF. The chain couples TRBV10-3 to TRBJ1-3; D might be TRBD1 (6 bases). Germline CDR1 ENHRY, CDR2 SYGVKD. Trimming removed 8 bases from V and 4 bases from J, with 6 bases in between. This CDR3 comprises 11 residues.